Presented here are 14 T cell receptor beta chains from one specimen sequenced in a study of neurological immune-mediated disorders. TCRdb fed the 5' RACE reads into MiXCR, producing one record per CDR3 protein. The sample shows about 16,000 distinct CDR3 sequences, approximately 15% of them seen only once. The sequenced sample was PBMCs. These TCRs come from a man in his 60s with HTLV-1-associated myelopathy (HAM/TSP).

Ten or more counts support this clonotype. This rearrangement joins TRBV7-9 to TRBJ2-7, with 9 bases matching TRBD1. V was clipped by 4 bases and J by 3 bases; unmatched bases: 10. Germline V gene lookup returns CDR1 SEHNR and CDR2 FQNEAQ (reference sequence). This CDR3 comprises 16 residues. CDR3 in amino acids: CASSSPGQGIFYEQYF. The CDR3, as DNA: TGTGCCAGCAGCTCCCCGGGACAGGGAATTTTCTACGAGCAGTACTTC.

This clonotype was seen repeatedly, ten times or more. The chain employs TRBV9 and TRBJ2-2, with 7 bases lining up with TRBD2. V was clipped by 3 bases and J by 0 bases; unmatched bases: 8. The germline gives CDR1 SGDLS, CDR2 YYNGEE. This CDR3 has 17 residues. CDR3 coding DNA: TGTGCCAGCAGCGCCCCCTGGGGAGGGGCGAACACCGGGGAGCTGTTTTTT. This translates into CASSAPWGGANTGELFF.

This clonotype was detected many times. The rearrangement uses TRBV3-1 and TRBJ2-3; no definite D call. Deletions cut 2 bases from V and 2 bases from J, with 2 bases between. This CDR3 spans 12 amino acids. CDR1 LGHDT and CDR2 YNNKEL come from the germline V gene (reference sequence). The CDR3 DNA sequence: TGTGCCAGCAGCCAACACACAGATACGCAGTATTTT. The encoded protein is CASSQHTDTQYF.

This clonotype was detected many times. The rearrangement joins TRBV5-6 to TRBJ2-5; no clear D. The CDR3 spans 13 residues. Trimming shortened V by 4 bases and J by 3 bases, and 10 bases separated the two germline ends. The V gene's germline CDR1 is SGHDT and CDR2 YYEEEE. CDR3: CASSADTKETQYF. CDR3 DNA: TGTGCCAGCAGCGCAGACACGAAAGAGACCCAGTACTTC.

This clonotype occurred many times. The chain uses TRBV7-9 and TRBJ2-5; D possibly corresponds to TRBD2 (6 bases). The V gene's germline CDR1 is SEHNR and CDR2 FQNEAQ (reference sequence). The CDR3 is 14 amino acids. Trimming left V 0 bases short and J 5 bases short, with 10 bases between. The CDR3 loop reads CASSLALAAETQYF. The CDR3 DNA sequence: TGTGCCAGCAGCTTAGCACTAGCTGCGGAGACCCAGTACTTC.

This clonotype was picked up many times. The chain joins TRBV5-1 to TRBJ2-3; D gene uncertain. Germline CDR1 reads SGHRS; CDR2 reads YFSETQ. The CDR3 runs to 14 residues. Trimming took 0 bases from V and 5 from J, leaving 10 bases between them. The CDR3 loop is CASSLVGIEDTQYF. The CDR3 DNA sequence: TGCGCCAGCAGCTTGGTGGGGATTGAAGATACGCAGTATTTT.

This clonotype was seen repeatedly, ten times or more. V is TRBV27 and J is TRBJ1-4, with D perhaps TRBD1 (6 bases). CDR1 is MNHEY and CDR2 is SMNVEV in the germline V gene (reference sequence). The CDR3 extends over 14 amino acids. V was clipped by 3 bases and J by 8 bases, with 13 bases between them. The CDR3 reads CASSFNGGREKLFF. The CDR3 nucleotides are TGTGCCAGCAGTTTTAACGGGGGGCGGGAAAAACTGTTTTTT.

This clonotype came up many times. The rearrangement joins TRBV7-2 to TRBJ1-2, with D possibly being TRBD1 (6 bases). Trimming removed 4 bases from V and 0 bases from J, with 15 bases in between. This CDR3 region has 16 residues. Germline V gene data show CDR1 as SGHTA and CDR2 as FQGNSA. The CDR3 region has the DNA TGTGCCAGCAGCTCGCATCTGGACAGAGCTAACTATGGCTACACCTTC. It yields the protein CASSSHLDRANYGYTF. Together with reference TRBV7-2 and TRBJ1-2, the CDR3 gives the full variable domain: GAGVSQSPSNKVTEKGKDVELRCDPISGHTALYWYRQSLGQGLEFLIYFQGNSAPDKSGLPSDRFSAERTGGSVSTLTIQRTQQEDSAVYLCASSSHLDRANYGYTFGSGTRLTVV.

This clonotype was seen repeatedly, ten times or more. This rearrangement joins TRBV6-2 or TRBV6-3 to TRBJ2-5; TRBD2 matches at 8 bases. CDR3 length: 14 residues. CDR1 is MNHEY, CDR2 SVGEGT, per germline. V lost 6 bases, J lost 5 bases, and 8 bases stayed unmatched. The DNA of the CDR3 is TGTGCCAGCAGCCCGGGGGGGCCCCCCGAGACCCAGTACTTC. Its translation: CASSPGGPPETQYF.

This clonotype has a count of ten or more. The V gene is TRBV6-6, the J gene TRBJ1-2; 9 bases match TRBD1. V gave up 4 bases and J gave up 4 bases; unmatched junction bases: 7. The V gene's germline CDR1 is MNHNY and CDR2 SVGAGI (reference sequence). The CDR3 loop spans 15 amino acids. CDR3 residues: CASSSRGQGGYGYTF. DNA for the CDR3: TGTGCCAGCAGTTCTCGGGGACAGGGCGGCTATGGCTACACCTTC.

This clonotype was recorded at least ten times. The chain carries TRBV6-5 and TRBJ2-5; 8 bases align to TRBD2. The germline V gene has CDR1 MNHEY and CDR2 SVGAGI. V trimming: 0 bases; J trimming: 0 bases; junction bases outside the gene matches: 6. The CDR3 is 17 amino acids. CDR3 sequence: CASSYSIIAGYQETQYF. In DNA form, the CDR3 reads TGTGCCAGCAGTTACTCGATAATAGCGGGGTACCAAGAGACCCAGTACTTC.

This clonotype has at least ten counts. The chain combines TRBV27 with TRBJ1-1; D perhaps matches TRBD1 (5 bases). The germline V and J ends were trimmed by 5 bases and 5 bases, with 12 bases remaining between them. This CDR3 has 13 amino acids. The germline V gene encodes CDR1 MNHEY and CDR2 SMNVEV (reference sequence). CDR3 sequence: CASSPQGWTEAFF. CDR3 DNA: TGTGCCAGCAGTCCTCAGGGTTGGACTGAAGCTTTCTTT.

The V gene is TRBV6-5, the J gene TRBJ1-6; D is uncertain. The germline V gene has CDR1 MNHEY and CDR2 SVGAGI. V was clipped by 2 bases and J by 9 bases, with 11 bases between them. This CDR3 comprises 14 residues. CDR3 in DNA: TGTGCCAGCAGTTACGGTGCCCAGAGTTCACCCCTCCACTTT. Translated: CASSYGAQSSPLHF.

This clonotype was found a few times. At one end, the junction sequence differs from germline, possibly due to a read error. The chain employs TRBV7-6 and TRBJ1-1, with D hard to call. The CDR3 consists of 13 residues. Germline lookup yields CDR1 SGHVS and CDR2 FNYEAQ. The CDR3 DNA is TGTGCCAGCAGCCCCAATAGGAACTCTGAAGCTTACTTT. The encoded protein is CASSPNRNSEAYF.